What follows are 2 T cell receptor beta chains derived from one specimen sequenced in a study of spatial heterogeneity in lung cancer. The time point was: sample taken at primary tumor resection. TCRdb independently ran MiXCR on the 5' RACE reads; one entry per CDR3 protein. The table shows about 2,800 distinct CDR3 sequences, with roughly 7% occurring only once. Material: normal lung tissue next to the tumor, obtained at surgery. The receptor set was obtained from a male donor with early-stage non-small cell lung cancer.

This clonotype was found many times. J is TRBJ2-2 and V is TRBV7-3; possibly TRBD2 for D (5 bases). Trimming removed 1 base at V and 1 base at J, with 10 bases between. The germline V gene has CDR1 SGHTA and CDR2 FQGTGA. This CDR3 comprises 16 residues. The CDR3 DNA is TGTGCCAGCAGCTTAATGGGCGGGCTGAACACCGGGGAGCTGTTTTTT. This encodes CASSLMGGLNTGELFF.

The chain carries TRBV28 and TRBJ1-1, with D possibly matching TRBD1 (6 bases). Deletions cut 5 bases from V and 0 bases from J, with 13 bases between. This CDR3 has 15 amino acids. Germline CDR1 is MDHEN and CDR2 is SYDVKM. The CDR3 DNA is TGTGCCAGCAGTGGGGGGGGGCGCGTGAACACTGAAGCTTTCTTT. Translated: CASSGGGRVNTEAFF.